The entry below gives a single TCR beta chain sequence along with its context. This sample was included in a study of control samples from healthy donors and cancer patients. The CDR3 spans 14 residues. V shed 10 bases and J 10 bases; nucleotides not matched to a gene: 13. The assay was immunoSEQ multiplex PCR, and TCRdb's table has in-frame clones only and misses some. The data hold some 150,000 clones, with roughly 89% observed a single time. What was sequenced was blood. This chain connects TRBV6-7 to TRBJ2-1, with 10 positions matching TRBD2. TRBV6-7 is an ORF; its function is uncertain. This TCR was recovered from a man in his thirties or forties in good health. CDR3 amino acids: CATPSGRAGREQFF. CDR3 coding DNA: TGTGCCACCCCCAGCGGGAGGGCTGGTCGGGAGCAGTTCTTC.